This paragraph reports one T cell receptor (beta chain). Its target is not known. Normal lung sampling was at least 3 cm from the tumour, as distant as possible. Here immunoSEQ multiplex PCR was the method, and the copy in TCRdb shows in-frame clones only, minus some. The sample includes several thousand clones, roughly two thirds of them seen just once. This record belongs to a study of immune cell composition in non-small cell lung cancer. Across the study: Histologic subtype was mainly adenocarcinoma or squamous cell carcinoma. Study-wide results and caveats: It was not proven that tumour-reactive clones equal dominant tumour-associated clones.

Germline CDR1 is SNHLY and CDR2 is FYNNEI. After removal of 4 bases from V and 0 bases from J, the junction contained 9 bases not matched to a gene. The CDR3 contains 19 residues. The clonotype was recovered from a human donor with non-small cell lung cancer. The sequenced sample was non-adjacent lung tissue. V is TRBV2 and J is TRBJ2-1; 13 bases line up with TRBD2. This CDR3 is CASSVPQGLAGVSYNEQFF. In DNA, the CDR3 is TGTGCCAGCAGTGTCCCACAAGGACTAGCGGGGGTCTCCTACAATGAGCAGTTCTTC.